A selection of T cell receptor beta chains follows, all from one sample in a study of cytotoxic CD8 clonotypes in ibrutinib-treated CLL. Clones were read by immunoSEQ multiplex PCR, and TCRdb kept only the in-frame ones, dropping some. This sample carries 250,000 to 350,000 clones, more than 70% of them seen once, and the ten largest clones take roughly 6%. The source material was PBMCs, sampled at disease progression, from a patient treated with ibrutinib. Receptors were obtained from a human donor with chronic lymphocytic leukemia. Each CDR3 is given with its conserved first and last residue. A D gene is named only where the DNA matches it firmly. Not all rows give a size; the values are once, few, many and, for expanded clones, a class.

v_gene	d_gene	abundance	j_gene	CDR3nt	CDR3aa
TRBV4-2	.	few	TRBJ1-2	TGTGCCAGCAGCCAAGCTTACAGGATTAACTATGGCTACACCTTC	CASSQAYRINYGYTF
TRBV18	TRBD2	.	TRBJ2-1	TGTGCCAGCTCACCACCGACTAGCGTTTTTGAGCAGTTCTTC	CASSPPTSVFEQFF
TRBV7-3	.	few	TRBJ1-5	TGTGCCAGCAGCGCCCTGGGCAGGAGCCATAGCAATCAGCCCCAGCATTTT	CASSALGRSHSNQPQHF
TRBV5-4	.	.	TRBJ2-5	TGTGCCAGCAGCTTGTCCCAGGAGACCCAGTACTTC	CASSLSQETQYF
TRBV4-3	.	.	TRBJ1-2	TGCGCCAGCAGCCACCACGGGGTCTATGGCTACACCTTC	CASSHHGVYGYTF
TRBV4-1	.	.	TRBJ2-7	TGCGCCAGCAGCCAAGTTCCAGGCCTAACCTACGAGCAGTACTTC	CASSQVPGLTYEQYF
TRBV7-3	.	.	TRBJ2-1	TGTGCCAGCAGCTACCTAGCGTACCATGAGCAGTTCTTC	CASSYLAYHEQFF
TRBV2	TRBD1	.	TRBJ1-2	TGTGCCAGCAGTGAAGTAGGACAGGGGGGGATACGTGGCTACACCTTC	CASSEVGQGGIRGYTF
TRBV5-6	TRBD1	.	TRBJ1-6	TGTGCCAGCAGCTTGAGGACAGGGGTAAACTTCGGTTCACCCCTCCACTTT	CASSLRTGVNFGSPLHF
TRBV6-1	.	once	TRBJ2-3	TGTGCCAGCAGTGTAACAGGGCAGTGGGCAGATACGCAGTATTTT	CASSVTGQWADTQYF
TRBV4-1	.	.	TRBJ2-7	TGCGCCAGCAGCCAGGAAAGGGCCCCGGTCTACGAGCAGTACTTC	CASSQERAPVYEQYF
TRBV11-2	TRBD2	.	TRBJ2-7	TGTGCCACCCGACTAGCTACCTCTTACGAGCAGTACTTC	CATRLATSYEQYF
TRBV18	.	.	TRBJ2-3	TGTGCCAGCTCACCAGAAACCGGGAGACCCCCAGATACGCAGTATTTT	CASSPETGRPPDTQYF
TRBV7-9	.	.	TRBJ1-1	TGTGCCAGCAGCTTTGGGGCAGCCGGCACTGAAGCTTTCTTT	CASSFGAAGTEAFF
TRBV27	TRBD2	few	TRBJ2-7	TGTGCCAGCAGTGGGGGACTAGCGGGAGGCCGAGAGCAGTACTTC	CASSGGLAGGREQYF
TRBV6-5	.	once	TRBJ2-3	TGTGCCGTGAATAGGGGGGGGCCCAACACAGATACGCAGTATTTT	CAVNRGGPNTDTQYF
TRBV10-2	.	.	TRBJ2-7	TGCGCCAGCAGTGAGCCAGCCGGAACGGGGCCTACCTACGAGCAGTACTTC	CASSEPAGTGPTYEQYF
TRBV12-5	.	.	TRBJ1-6	TGTGCTAGTGGTTTTAACAGTGATTCACCCCTCCACTTT	CASGFNSDSPLHF
TRBV4-1	.	.	TRBJ1-6	TGCGCCAGCAGCCAAGATCTGGTAGATTCACCCCTCCACTTT	CASSQDLVDSPLHF
TRBV11-2	TRBD1	.	TRBJ2-7	TGTGCCAGCAGCTCGACTCGGACAGGGGGCCACGAGCAGTACTTC	CASSSTRTGGHEQYF
TRBV7-3	TRBD2	few	TRBJ2-1	TGTGCCAGCAGCACCCTAGCGGGAGGGTTGTTCTTC	CASSTLAGGLFF
TRBV19	.	once	TRBJ2-6	TGTGCCAGTAGTATAGATCTAGTTCAAGCCAATACAGGGAAGGGGGCTGGGGCCAACGTCCTGACTTTC	CASSIDLVQANTGKGAGANVLTF